The TCR beta chain described here comes from a study of Ad26.COV2.S vaccination and SARS-CoV-2 variants. In the study overall: Trial arm assignment for the donor was COV1001 Ad26.COV2.S. Intramuscularly, Ad26.COV2.S was given either once or twice, 56 days apart. Study observations and caveats: Comparability of non-spike TCR breadth was observed across vaccine and placebo recipients. A substantial breadth of spike-specific CD8+ and CD4+ T cell responses after vaccination has been reported.

CDR1 and CDR2 (germline): ENHRY, SYGVKD. V was pared by 0 bases and J by 2 bases, with 7 bases between. The CDR3 is 14 residues long. As for this clone: Its antigen is not identified.

Treatment in this sample: approximately 18 received Ad26.COV2.S at low or high dose, single or two shots; several received placebo; per-sample allocation not given. The study sampled participants on day 63 after the first vaccine or placebo injection. Clones were read by immunoSEQ multiplex PCR, and TCRdb kept only the in-frame ones, dropping some. Counted here are some 410,000 clones, 80% to 95% occurring once; the ten biggest clones make up around 1.8%. V and J are TRBV10-3 and TRBJ1-1, with no clear D. The starting material was peripheral blood, obtained in a trial of Ad26.COV2.S vaccine versus placebo. The sequence derives from a person aged 18 to 65 who received the Ad26.COV2.S COVID-19 vaccine or a placebo. CDR3: CAISESAGNTEAFF. The CDR3 DNA is TGTGCCATCAGTGAGTCTGCGGGTAACACTGAAGCTTTCTTT.